The clone carrying this TCR beta chain was seen a few times. After removal of 6 bases from V and 7 bases from J, the junction contained 5 bases not matched to a gene. This CDR3 is 14 amino acids long. Germline assignment: CDR1 MNHEY and CDR2 SVGAGI. These data are taken from a study of cytotoxic CD8 clonotypes in ibrutinib-treated CLL. The assay was immunoSEQ multiplex PCR, and TCRdb's table has in-frame clones only and misses some. The sample yields about 21,000 clones, 74% seen once. This chain links TRBV6-5 with TRBJ1-5; TRBD1 matches at 11 bases. This receptor was obtained from a human donor with chronic lymphocytic leukemia. Sequences were derived from PBMCs, sampled before ibrutinib treatment. The CDR3 here is CASSRTGGDQPQHF. CDR3 DNA sequence: TGTGCCAGCAGCCGGACAGGGGGCGACCAGCCCCAGCATTTT.